This T cell receptor (beta chain) originates from a study of control samples from healthy donors and cancer patients. This clone was counted only a few times. The CDR3 loop spans 12 amino acids. The germline gives CDR1 SEHNR, CDR2 FQNEAQ (reference sequence). The ends were cut back, 4 bases at V and 2 bases at J, with 5 bases in the middle. The assay was immunoSEQ multiplex PCR, and TCRdb's table has in-frame clones only and misses some. The data show 150,000 or so clones, 90% to 95% seen once. Input material: blood. The chain employs TRBV7-9 and TRBJ1-2; D might be TRBD1 (5 bases). The clonotype was recovered from a man aged 18 to 30 in good health. CDR3 sequence: CASSSGNYGYTF. CDR3 in DNA: TGTGCCAGCAGCTCAGGGAACTATGGCTACACCTTC. The whole variable domain, remainder taken from reference TRBV7-9 and TRBJ1-2, is DTGVSQNPRHKITKRGQNVTFRCDPISEHNRLYWYRQTLGQGPEFLTYFQNEAQLEKSRLLSDRFSAERPKGSFSTLEIQRTEQGDSAMYLCASSSGNYGYTFGSGTRLTVV.